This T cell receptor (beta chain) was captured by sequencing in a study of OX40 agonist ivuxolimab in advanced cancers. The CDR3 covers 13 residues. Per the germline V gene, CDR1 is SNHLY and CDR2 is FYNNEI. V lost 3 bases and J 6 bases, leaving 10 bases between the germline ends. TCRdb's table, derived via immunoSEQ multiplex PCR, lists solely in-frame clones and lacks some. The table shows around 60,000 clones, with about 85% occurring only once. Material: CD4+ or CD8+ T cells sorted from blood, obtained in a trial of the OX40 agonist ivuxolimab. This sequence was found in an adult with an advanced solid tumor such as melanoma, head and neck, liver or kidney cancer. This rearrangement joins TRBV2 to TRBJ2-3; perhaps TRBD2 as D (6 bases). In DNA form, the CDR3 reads TGTGCCAGCAGTGATAGGAGGGTGGATACGCAGTATTTT. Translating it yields CASSDRRVDTQYF.